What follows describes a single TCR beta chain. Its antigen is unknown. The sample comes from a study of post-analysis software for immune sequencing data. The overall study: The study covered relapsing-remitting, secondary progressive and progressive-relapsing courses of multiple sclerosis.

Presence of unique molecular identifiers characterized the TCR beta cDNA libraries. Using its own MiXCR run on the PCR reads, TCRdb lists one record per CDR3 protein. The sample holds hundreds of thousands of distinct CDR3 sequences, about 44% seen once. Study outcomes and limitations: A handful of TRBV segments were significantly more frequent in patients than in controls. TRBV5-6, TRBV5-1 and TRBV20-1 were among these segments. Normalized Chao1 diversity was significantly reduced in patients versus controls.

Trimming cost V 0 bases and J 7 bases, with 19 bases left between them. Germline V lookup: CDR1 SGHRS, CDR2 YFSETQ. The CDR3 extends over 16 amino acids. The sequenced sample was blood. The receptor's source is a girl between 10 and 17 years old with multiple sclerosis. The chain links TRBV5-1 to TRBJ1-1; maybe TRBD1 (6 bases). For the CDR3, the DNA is TGCGCCAGCAGCTTGGCTGTAAACAGGGAGCTTGTTGAAGCTTTCTTT. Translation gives CASSLAVNRELVEAFF.